This TCR beta chain was retrieved from a study of blood T cells in healthy people across ages. Across the study: In model experiments, template switching was able to capture about one barcoded beta molecule for every two T cells that were present. Regarding the study as a whole: A strong correlation was seen between TCR beta diversity and naive T cell percentage.

The sample holds many counts of this clonotype. Its matching antigen is unknown. One end of the junction does not line up with germline, which may come from a read error. Sample-barcoded 5' priming and a J-beta primer mix drove a second PCR of 7 to 11 cycles. MiXCR, applied by TCRdb to the 5' RACE reads, yields one record per CDR3 protein. The sample consists of some 1.5 million distinct CDR3 sequences, 28% of them appearing once. Each donor had about 9.6 milliliters of peripheral blood drawn. The CDR3 spans 14 residues. Germline V CDR1 and CDR2: MNHEY, SVGAGI. This TCR came from a woman aged 30 to 39 in good health. Material for sequencing was blood. This chain links TRBV6-5 with TRBJ2-7; 8 bases map to TRBD2. Here the CDR3 DNA reads TGTGCCGGCAGACCTAACCGGGGGGGCTACGAGCAGTACTTC. As protein: CAGRPNRGGYEQYF.